The clone carrying this T cell receptor (beta chain) was observed at least ten times. The antigen remains undetermined. This sample is drawn from a study of CD8 T cells in ankylosing spondylitis. This CDR3 contains 11 residues. The V end lost 4 bases, the J end lost 8 bases, and 6 bases lay between the germline ends. The germline V gene has CDR1 SGDLS and CDR2 YYNGEE. Study-wide points: Several highly homologous variants made up a TCR beta motif, and this motif appeared characteristic of ankylosing spondylitis blood.

TCRdb independently ran MiXCR on the 5' RACE reads; one entry per CDR3 protein. The sample consists of about 39,000 distinct CDR3 sequences, less than 4% of them appearing once. Sequencing used blood, either unsorted or a sorted T cell fraction (not recorded which). The source of this sequence is a male donor with ankylosing spondylitis or in good health (not recorded which). This chain joins TRBV9 and TRBJ2-2; D unclear. The CDR3 region is CASSSGGELFF. For the CDR3, the DNA is TGTGCCAGCAGCTCCGGTGGGGAGCTGTTTTTT.